A single sample is the source of the 32 T cell receptor beta chains below, sequenced in a study of vaccination and CD4 T cells after COVID-19. The treatment was: approximately 11-day PBMC culture with coronavirus spike peptide pools or control peptides (ViraFEST assay). The Oncomine TCR Beta short-read assay was what sequenced the DNA obtained from cultured CD4+ T cells. Via MiXCR, TCRdb re-called the PCR reads, giving one row per CDR3 protein. The sample yields 28,000 or so distinct CDR3 sequences, approximately 40% seen once. Their antigens remain unidentified. Material for sequencing was CD4+ T cells from blood, cultured in vitro. The receptors here all came from a human donor who had recovered from COVID-19.

The sample holds one count of this clonotype. Germline is not matched at one junction end, which may reflect a read error. The V and J genes are TRBV4-1 and TRBJ1-5; TRBD1 matches at 9 bases. CDR1 and CDR2 (germline): MGHRA, YSYEKL. The CDR3 contains 15 residues. The DNA of the CDR3 is TGCGCCAGCAGCCAGTACAGGGGGCAAGGTCAGCCCCAACATTTT. Translation gives CASSQYRGQGQPQHF.

V gene TRBV4-2 combines with J gene TRBJ2-7; D is ambiguous. Germline values: CDR1 LGHNA, CDR2 YNFKEQ. The length of the CDR3 is 14 residues. V shed 0 bases and J shed 6 bases, with 12 bases lying between them. CDR3 nucleotide sequence: TGTGCCAGCAGCCAAGAAGAAGCCGGGCGCGAGCAGTACTTC. It codes for CASSQEEAGREQYF.

The chain employs TRBV11-2 and TRBJ1-5, with D uncertain. Germline V gives CDR1 SGHAT, CDR2 FQNNGV. The CDR3 extends over 15 amino acids. Trimming cost V 0 bases and J 2 bases, with 8 bases left between them. CDR3 residues: CASSLESGGNQPQHF. CDR3 coding DNA: TGTGCCAGCAGCTTAGAGTCGGGCGGCAATCAGCCCCAGCATTTT.

The chain joins TRBV7-2 to TRBJ1-2; D is unresolved. V gave up 2 bases and J gave up 11 bases, with 18 bases separating them. CDR3 length equals 14 residues. Germline assignment: CDR1 SGHTA and CDR2 FQGNSA. CDR3 coding DNA: TGTGCCAGCAGCTTATGGGGTTTGGGGTCTGGTTACACCTTC. Residues: CASSLWGLGSGYTF. Supplemented by reference TRBV7-2 and TRBJ1-2, the full variable domain reads GAGVSQSPSNKVTEKGKDVELRCDPISGHTALYWYRQSLGQGLEFLIYFQGNSAPDKSGLPSDRFSAERTGGSVSTLTIQRTQQEDSAVYLCASSLWGLGSGYTFGSGTRLTVV.

The J gene is TRBJ1-1, the V gene TRBV12-3 or TRBV12-4, with 11 bases identical to TRBD1. CDR3 length: 15 residues. V lost 4 bases to trimming and J lost 1 base; unmatched junction nucleotides: 2. The DNA for the CDR3 is TGTGCCAGCAGTTATGGACAGGGGGCGAACACTGAAGCTTTCTTT. Translated: CASSYGQGANTEAFF.

The genes are TRBV6-2 or TRBV6-3 and TRBJ2-7; TRBD2 aligns across 9 bases. CDR1 is MNHEY and CDR2 is SVGEGT in the germline V gene. After removal of 5 bases from V and 1 base from J, the junction contained 3 bases not matched to a gene. CDR3 length: 14 residues. This CDR3 reads CASSVAGASYEQYF. DNA for the CDR3: TGTGCCAGCAGTGTAGCGGGAGCGTCCTACGAGCAGTACTTC.

The gene calls are TRBV12-3 or TRBV12-4 and TRBJ1-5, with 8 bases aligning to TRBD1. This CDR3 spans 12 amino acids. V shed 5 bases and J 10 bases; nucleotides not matched to a gene: 4. CDR3 nucleotide sequence: TGTGCCAGCAGTCTTGGACAGGGACCCCAGCATTTT. Translated: CASSLGQGPQHF.

This clonotype occurred a few times. The J gene is TRBJ2-3, the V gene TRBV28; D unresolved. Trimming took 11 bases from V and 1 from J, leaving 10 bases between them. The CDR3 runs 12 residues. Germline-derived CDR1 and CDR2 are MDHEN and SYDVKM. In DNA, the CDR3 is TGTGCCTCGTCGGTAGGCACAGATACGCAGTATTTT. It specifies CASSVGTDTQYF.

This rearrangement joins TRBV7-2 to TRBJ1-2; 7 bases are shared with TRBD1. The junction had 10 bases not matched to a gene; V was cut back by 2 bases and J by 4 bases. There are 16 residues in the CDR3. Germline V gene data show CDR1 as SGHTA and CDR2 as FQGNSA. The CDR3 spells CASSLSQGGIGYGYTF. In DNA, the CDR3 is TGTGCCAGCAGCTTATCTCAGGGGGGGATCGGCTATGGCTACACCTTC.

The CDR3 spells CASSYRGTLANYGYTF. DNA for the CDR3: TGTGCCAGCAGTTACCGGGGGACACTTGCTAACTATGGCTACACCTTC. J is TRBJ1-2 and V is TRBV6-5, with D tentatively TRBD1 (6 bases). CDR3 length equals 16 residues. From germline, CDR1 is MNHEY and CDR2 SVGAGI. V shed 2 bases and J shed 0 bases, with 13 bases lying between them.

The chain carries TRBV27 and TRBJ1-4; 11 nucleotides agree with TRBD1. The V gene's germline CDR1 is MNHEY and CDR2 SMNVEV (reference sequence). Trimming at V came to 6 bases and at J to 10 bases, leaving 7 bases not matched to a gene. The CDR3 is made up of 14 amino acids. The CDR3 spells CASRPGQGVGKLFF. CDR3 DNA: TGTGCCAGCAGACCGGGACAGGGGGTCGGAAAACTGTTTTTT.

This clonotype was picked up a small number of times. The rearrangement joins TRBV19 to TRBJ2-7; no reliable D call. The germline CDR1 and CDR2 sequences are LNHDA and SQIVND (reference sequence). Between the trimmed V and J ends, which lost 3 bases and 0 bases, there was a span of 6 bases. The CDR3 spans 13 residues. CDR3 in DNA: TGTGCCAGTAGTATTCTGGCCTCCTACGAGCAGTACTTC. Amino acid sequence: CASSILASYEQYF.

This rearrangement joins TRBV5-1 to TRBJ1-2; D ambiguous. This CDR3 spans 14 amino acids. V lost 0 bases to trimming and J lost 4 bases, with 10 bases between them. CDR1 is SGHRS, CDR2 YFSETQ, per germline. DNA of the CDR3: TGCGCCAGCAGCTTGGATGTCGCGGGCTATGGCTACACCTTC. It specifies CASSLDVAGYGYTF.

The CDR3 protein is CASSVGIGETQYF. CDR3 DNA: TGTGCCAGCAGCGTAGGAATCGGAGAGACCCAGTACTTC. The chain joins TRBV9 to TRBJ2-5; D is unclear. CDR1 is SGDLS, CDR2 YYNGEE, per germline. The V end was cut by 0 bases, the J end by 4 bases, with 7 bases between. The CDR3 contains 13 residues.

This clonotype showed up just a few times. For the CDR3, the DNA is TGCGCCAGCAGCCAACCGAAAGGCACGCAGTATTTT. It codes for CASSQPKGTQYF. This chain connects TRBV5-1 to TRBJ2-3, with D uncertain. Trimming stripped 4 bases from V and 9 bases from J, with 12 bases between. Germline V gene lookup returns CDR1 SGHRS and CDR2 YFSETQ. The CDR3 sequence is 12 residues long.

This clonotype was recorded a few times. The rearrangement links TRBV18 to TRBJ1-2; D is possibly TRBD1 (5 bases). Germline CDR1 KGHSH, CDR2 LQKENI. V shed 3 bases and J shed 2 bases, with 10 bases lying between them. There are 14 residues in the CDR3. In DNA form, the CDR3 reads TGTGCCAGCTCACCGGGGCAGGGCAACTATGGCTACACCTTC. As protein: CASSPGQGNYGYTF.

The V gene is TRBV12-3 or TRBV12-4, the J gene TRBJ1-2; D is uncertain. Between the trimmed V and J ends, which lost 5 bases and 0 bases, there was a span of 10 bases. This CDR3 comprises 14 residues. CDR3 DNA: TGTGCCAGCAGTCTATGGGGTGCTAACTATGGCTACACCTTC. Translation gives CASSLWGANYGYTF.

The chain couples TRBV7-8 to TRBJ1-2, with D possibly matching TRBD1 (5 bases). This CDR3 is built from 16 residues. Trimming took 7 bases from V and 5 from J, leaving 23 bases between them. Germline CDR1 reads SGHVS; CDR2 reads FQNEAQ. CDR3 in amino acids: CASTDRVDGGWYGYTF. The CDR3 DNA sequence: TGTGCCAGCACGGACCGTGTTGACGGGGGATGGTATGGCTACACCTTC.

CDR3 in amino acids: CASKAQGGNTEAFF. The CDR3 bases are TGTGCCAGTAAGGCTCAGGGTGGGAACACTGAAGCTTTCTTT. This chain joins TRBV19 and TRBJ1-1, with D possibly being TRBD1 (5 bases). V lost 7 bases, J lost 1 base, and 13 bases lay in between. The CDR3 covers 14 residues. Germline lookup yields CDR1 LNHDA and CDR2 SQIVND (reference sequence).

V usage is TRBV27 and J usage is TRBJ1-6, with TRBD1 matching over 9 bases. The CDR3 is 14 residues long. CDR1 MNHEY and CDR2 SMNVEV come from the germline V gene (reference sequence). After removal of 7 bases from V and 8 bases from J, the junction contained 6 bases not matched to a gene. CDR3 DNA sequence: TGTGCCAGCAAAAGGACAGGGGCGGATTCACCCCTCCACTTT. Translation gives CASKRTGADSPLHF.

This chain joins TRBV6-5 and TRBJ2-7; 9 bases line up with TRBD1. The CDR3 is 14 amino acids. Per the germline V gene, CDR1 is MNHEY and CDR2 is SVGAGI. V lost 4 bases to trimming and J lost 7 bases; unmatched junction nucleotides: 8. CDR3: CASSSGQGTGEQYF. CDR3 nucleotide sequence: TGTGCCAGCAGTTCGGGACAGGGTACGGGGGAGCAGTACTTC.

There are a few counts of this clonotype. The rearrangement links TRBV20-1 to TRBJ1-2; tentative D call: TRBD1 (5 bases). Looked up from germline, CDR1 is DFQATT and CDR2 is SNEGSKA (reference sequence). This CDR3 spans 11 amino acids. V lost 4 bases, J lost 4 bases, and 7 bases lay in between. The CDR3 sequence: CSATGLYGYTF. The CDR3 coding sequence is TGCAGTGCTACGGGACTCTATGGCTACACCTTC.

The genes are TRBV7-9 and TRBJ1-4; D call uncertain. The germline V gene encodes CDR1 SEHNR and CDR2 FQNEAQ (reference sequence). The CDR3 spans 15 residues. V was clipped by 4 bases and J by 8 bases, with 17 bases between them. The CDR3 loop reads CASSSTSGYSEKLFF. For the CDR3, the DNA is TGTGCCAGCAGCTCAACTTCAGGTTACAGCGAAAAACTGTTTTTT. Supplemented by reference TRBV7-9 and TRBJ1-4, the full variable domain reads DTGVSQNPRHKITKRGQNVTFRCDPISEHNRLYWYRQTLGQGPEFLTYFQNEAQLEKSRLLSDRFSAERPKGSFSTLEIQRTEQGDSAMYLCASSSTSGYSEKLFFGSGTQLSVL.

The V gene is TRBV2, the J gene TRBJ1-2; D remains ambiguous. The CDR3 has 13 amino acids. The V gene lost 3 bases and the J gene lost 5 bases, with 10 bases spanning the gap. Looked up from germline, CDR1 is SNHLY and CDR2 is FYNNEI. The DNA for the CDR3 is TGTGCCAGCAGTGATGCCGCGGGTTATGGCTACACCTTC. Translation gives CASSDAAGYGYTF.

For the CDR3, the DNA is TGTGCCAGCAGCTTAGATCGTGATACGCAGTATTTT. This gives the protein CASSLDRDTQYF. This chain joins TRBV11-2 and TRBJ2-3; D remains unclear. This CDR3 has 12 residues. Per the germline V gene, CDR1 is SGHAT and CDR2 is FQNNGV. Trimming cost V 0 bases and J 6 bases, with 4 bases left between them.

The chain carries TRBV2 and TRBJ1-5, with D hard to call. CDR3 length: 12 amino acids. The germline gives CDR1 SNHLY, CDR2 FYNNEI. V shed 4 bases and J shed 10 bases, with 11 bases lying between them. CDR3 in amino acids: CASSATAVPQHF. The CDR3, as DNA: TGTGCCAGCAGTGCGACGGCGGTACCCCAGCATTTT. The full variable domain, in which reference TRBV2 and TRBJ1-5 provide the parts outside the CDR3, is EPEVTQTPSHQVTQMGQEVILRCVPISNHLYFYWYRQILGQKVEFLVSFYNNEISEKSEIFDDQFSVERPDGSNFTLKIRSTKLEDSAMYFCASSATAVPQHFGDGTRLSIL.

The chain joins TRBV2 to TRBJ2-5; tentative D call: TRBD1 (6 bases). CDR1 and CDR2 (germline): SNHLY, FYNNEI. The length of the CDR3 is 14 residues. The ends were cut back, 4 bases at V and 7 bases at J, with 16 bases in the middle. CDR3 in amino acids: CASSVDQGTRTQYF. The CDR3, as DNA: TGTGCCAGCAGTGTTGACCAGGGGACCCGGACCCAGTACTTC.

This sequence joins TRBV6-1 and TRBJ1-5; tentative D call: TRBD1 (5 bases). Trimming took 2 bases from V and 4 from J, leaving 12 bases between them. CDR3 length equals 15 residues. The germline gives CDR1 MNHNS, CDR2 SASEGT. The CDR3 coding sequence is TGTGCCAGCAGTGAAAGGTCAGGGTTAAATCAGCCCCAGCATTTT. Its protein is CASSERSGLNQPQHF.

This clonotype was observed a few times. The rearrangement links TRBV20-1 to TRBJ1-5; unclear D gene. The germline V gene encodes CDR1 DFQATT and CDR2 SNEGSKA (reference sequence). The CDR3 is 14 amino acids. Trimming pared 4 bases from V and 6 bases from J, leaving 16 bases between. The CDR3 region has the DNA TGCAGTGCTACCGATTTCGGACGAGGTCAGCCCCAGCATTTT. Its protein is CSATDFGRGQPQHF.

The V gene is TRBV6-4, the J gene TRBJ2-3; D remains ambiguous. Trimming stripped 4 bases from V and 2 bases from J, with 13 bases between. Germline CDR1 is MRHNA and CDR2 is SNTAGT. The CDR3 consists of 15 residues. The CDR3 region has the DNA TGTGCCAGCAGTGGTGACCAAACCCCCACAGATACGCAGTATTTT. It specifies CASSGDQTPTDTQYF.

This clonotype was counted between two and nine times. This rearrangement joins TRBV20-1 to TRBJ2-7, with 8 bases lining up with TRBD1. Germline CDR1 is DFQATT and CDR2 is SNEGSKA (reference sequence). This CDR3 has 12 residues. With V trimmed by 5 bases and J by 3 bases, 3 bases remained unmatched. The CDR3 sequence: CSAPDRGYEQYF. The CDR3 DNA reads TGCAGTGCTCCCGACAGGGGCTACGAGCAGTACTTC.

The chain links TRBV2 to TRBJ1-3; no reliable D call. This CDR3 comprises 12 residues. The V end was cut by 4 bases, the J end by 5 bases, with 6 bases between. Germline values: CDR1 SNHLY, CDR2 FYNNEI. The CDR3 loop is CASSGNRNTIYF. For the CDR3, the DNA is TGTGCCAGCAGTGGAAATCGAAACACCATATATTTT.